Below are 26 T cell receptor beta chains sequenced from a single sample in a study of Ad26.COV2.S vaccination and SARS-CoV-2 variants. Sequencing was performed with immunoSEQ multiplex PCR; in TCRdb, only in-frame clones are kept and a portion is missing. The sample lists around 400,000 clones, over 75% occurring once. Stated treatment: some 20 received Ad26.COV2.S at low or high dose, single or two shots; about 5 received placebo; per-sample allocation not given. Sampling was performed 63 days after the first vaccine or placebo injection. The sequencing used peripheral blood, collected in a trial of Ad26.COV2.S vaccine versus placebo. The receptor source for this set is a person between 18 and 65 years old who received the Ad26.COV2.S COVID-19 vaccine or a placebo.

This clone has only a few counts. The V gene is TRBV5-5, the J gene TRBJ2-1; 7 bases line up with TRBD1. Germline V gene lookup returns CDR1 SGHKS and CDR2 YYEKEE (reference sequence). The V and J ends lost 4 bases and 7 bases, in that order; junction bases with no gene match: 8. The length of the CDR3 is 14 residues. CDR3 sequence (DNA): TGTGCCAGCAGCGCAAGACAGGGCGGGAATGAGCAGTTCTTC. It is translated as CASSARQGGNEQFF.

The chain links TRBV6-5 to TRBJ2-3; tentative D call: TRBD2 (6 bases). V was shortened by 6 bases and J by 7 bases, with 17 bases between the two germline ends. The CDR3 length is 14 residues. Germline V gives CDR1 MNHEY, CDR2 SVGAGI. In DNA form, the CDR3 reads TGTGCCAGCAGCCTCGGCGGGGATACTAATACGCAGTATTTT. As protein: CASSLGGDTNTQYF.

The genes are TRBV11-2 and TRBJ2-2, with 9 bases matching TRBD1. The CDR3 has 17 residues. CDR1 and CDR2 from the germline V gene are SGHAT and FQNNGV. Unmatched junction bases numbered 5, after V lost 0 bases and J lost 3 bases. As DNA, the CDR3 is TGTGCCAGCAGCTTAGATAGGCGGACAGGGGACACCGGGGAGCTGTTTTTT. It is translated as CASSLDRRTGDTGELFF.

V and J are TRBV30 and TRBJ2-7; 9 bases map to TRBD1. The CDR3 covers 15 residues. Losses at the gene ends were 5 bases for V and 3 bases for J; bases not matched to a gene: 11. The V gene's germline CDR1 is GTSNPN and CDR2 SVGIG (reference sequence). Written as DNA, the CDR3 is TGTGCCTGGGACCCAACCGGGACAGGGAGCTACGAGCAGTACTTC. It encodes CAWDPTGTGSYEQYF.

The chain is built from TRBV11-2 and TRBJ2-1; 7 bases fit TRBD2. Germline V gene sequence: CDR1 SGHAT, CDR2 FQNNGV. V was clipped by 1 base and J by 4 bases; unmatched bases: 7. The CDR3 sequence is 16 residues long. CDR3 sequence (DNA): TGTGCCAGCAGCTTAGGGGGGGGTATAGCTTACAATGAGCAGTTCTTC. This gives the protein CASSLGGGIAYNEQFF.

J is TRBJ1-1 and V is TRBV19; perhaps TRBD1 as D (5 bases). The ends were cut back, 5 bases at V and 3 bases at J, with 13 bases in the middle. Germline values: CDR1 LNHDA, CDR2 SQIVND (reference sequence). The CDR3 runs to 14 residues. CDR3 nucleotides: TGTGCCAGTAGTGCCCCGGGGCGCGACACTGAAGCTTTCTTT. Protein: CASSAPGRDTEAFF.

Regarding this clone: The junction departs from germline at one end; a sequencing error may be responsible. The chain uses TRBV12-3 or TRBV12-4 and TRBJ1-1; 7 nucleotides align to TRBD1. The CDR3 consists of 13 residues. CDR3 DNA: TGTGCCAGCAGTACCAGTACCTTACCTCGACAGGGTTTT. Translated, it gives CASSTSTLPRQGF.

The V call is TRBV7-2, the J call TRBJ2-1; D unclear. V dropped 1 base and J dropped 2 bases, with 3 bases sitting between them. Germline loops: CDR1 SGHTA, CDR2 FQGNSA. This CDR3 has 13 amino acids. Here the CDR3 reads CASSLEAYNEQFF. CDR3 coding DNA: TGTGCCAGCAGCTTAGAGGCCTACAATGAGCAGTTCTTC.

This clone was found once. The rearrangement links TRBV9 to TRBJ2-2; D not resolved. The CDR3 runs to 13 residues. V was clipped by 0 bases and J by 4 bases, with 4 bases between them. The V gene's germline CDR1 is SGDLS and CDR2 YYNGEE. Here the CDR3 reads CASSVEGTGELFF. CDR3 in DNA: TGTGCCAGCAGCGTAGAGGGCACCGGGGAGCTGTTTTTT.

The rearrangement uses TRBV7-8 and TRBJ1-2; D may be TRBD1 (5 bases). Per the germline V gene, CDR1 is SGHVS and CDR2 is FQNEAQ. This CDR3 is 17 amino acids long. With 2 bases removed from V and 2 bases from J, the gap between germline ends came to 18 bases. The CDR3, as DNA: TGTGCCAGCAGCTTATCCCCCGACAGCACCTCAAACTATGGCTACACCTTC. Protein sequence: CASSLSPDSTSNYGYTF.

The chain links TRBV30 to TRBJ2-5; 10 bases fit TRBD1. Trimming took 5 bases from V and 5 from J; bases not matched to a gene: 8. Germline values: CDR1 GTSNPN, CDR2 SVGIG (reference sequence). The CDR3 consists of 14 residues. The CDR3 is CAWGGQGRLETQYF. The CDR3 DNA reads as TGTGCCTGGGGGGGACAGGGGAGGTTGGAGACCCAGTACTTC.

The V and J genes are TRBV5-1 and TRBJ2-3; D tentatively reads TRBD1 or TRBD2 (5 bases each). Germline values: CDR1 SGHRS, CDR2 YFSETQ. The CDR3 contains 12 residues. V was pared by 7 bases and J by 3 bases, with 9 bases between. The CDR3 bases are TGCGCCAGCGAGGGGTCAACAGATACGCAGTATTTT. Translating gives CASEGSTDTQYF.

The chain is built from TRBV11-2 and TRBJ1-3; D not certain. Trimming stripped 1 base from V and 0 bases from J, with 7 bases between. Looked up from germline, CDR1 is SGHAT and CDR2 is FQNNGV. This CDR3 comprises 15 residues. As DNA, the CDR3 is TGTGCCAGCAGCTTAGGGGTACACTCTGGAAACACCATATATTTT. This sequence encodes CASSLGVHSGNTIYF.

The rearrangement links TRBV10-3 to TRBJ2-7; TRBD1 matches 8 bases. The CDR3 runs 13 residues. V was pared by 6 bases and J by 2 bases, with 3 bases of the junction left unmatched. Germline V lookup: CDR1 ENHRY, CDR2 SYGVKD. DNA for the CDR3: TGTGCCATCAGGGACAGGGATGCCTACGAGCAGTACTTC. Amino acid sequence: CAIRDRDAYEQYF.

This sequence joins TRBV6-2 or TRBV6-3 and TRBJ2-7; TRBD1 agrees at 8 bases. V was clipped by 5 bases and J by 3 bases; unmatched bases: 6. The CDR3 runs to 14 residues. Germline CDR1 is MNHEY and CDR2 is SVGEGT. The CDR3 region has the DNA TGTGCCAGCAGTCAGGCAGGGGGCTTCTACGAGCAGTACTTC. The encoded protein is CASSQAGGFYEQYF.

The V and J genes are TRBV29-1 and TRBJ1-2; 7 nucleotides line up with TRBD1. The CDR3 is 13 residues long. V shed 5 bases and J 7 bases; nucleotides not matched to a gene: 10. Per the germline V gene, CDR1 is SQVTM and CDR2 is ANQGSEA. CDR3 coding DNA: TGCAGCGTTAAGCAGACAGGGACGGTTGGCTACACCTTC. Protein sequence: CSVKQTGTVGYTF.

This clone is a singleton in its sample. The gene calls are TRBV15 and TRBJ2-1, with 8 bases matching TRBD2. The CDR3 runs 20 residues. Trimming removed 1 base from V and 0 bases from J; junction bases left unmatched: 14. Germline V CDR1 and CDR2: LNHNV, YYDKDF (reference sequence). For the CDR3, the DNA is TGTGCCACCAGCAGAGTTCCGACTTTAACTAGCGGTTACTCCTACAATGAGCAGTTCTTC. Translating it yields CATSRVPTLTSGYSYNEQFF.

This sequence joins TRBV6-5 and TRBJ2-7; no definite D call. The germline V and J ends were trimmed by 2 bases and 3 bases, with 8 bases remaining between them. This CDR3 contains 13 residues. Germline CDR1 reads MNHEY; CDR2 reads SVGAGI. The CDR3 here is CASSYGNGYEQYF. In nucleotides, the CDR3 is TGTGCCAGCAGTTACGGAAATGGCTACGAGCAGTACTTC.

CDR3 sequence reads: CASSISWDSANTIYF. The DNA for the CDR3 is TGTGCCAGTAGTATTTCATGGGACAGTGCGAACACCATATATTTT. The chain joins TRBV19 to TRBJ1-3, with 7 bases that match TRBD1. The CDR3 has 15 residues. Germline V gene data show CDR1 as LNHDA and CDR2 as SQIVND (reference sequence). The V segment lost 3 bases and the J segment 7 bases; nucleotides outside the gene matches: 9.

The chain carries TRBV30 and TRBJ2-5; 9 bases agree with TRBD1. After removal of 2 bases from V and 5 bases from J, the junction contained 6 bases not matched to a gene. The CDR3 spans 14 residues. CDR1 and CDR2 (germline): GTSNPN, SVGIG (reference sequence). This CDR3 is CAWSTGGPGETQYF. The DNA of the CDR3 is TGTGCCTGGAGTACAGGGGGCCCCGGGGAGACCCAGTACTTC.

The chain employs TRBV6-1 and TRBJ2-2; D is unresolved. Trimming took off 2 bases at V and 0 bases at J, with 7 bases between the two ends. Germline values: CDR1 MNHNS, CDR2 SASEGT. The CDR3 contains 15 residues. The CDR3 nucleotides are TGTGCCAGCAGTGAAAAGTACTCGAACACCGGGGAGCTGTTTTTT. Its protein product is CASSEKYSNTGELFF.

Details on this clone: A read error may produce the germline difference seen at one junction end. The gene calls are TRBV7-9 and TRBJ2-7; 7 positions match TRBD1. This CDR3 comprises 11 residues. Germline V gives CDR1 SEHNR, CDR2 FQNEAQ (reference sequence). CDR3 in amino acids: CASSPQGVEGF. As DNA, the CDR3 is TGTGCCAGCAGCCCCCAGGGGGTAGAAGGATTC.

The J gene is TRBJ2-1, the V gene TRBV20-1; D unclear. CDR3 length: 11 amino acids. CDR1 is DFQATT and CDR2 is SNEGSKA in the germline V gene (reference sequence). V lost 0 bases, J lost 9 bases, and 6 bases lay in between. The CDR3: CSARDFGEQFF. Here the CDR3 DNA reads TGCAGTGCTAGAGATTTCGGTGAGCAGTTCTTC.

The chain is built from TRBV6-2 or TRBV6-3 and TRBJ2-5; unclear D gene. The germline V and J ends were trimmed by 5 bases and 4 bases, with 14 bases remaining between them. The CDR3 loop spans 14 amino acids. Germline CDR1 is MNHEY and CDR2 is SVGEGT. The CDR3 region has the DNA TGTGCCAGCAGTGCGTCGTGGACCGGAGAGACCCAGTACTTC. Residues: CASSASWTGETQYF.

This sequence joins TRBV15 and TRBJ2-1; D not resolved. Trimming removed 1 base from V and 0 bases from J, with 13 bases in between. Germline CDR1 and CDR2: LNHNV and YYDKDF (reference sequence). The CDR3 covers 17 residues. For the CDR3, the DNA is TGTGCCACCAGCAGAGGCCCCCGCGACTCCTCCTACAATGAGCAGTTCTTC. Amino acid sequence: CATSRGPRDSSYNEQFF. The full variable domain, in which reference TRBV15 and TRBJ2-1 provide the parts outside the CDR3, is DAMVIQNPRYQVTQFGKPVTLSCSQTLNHNVMYWYQQKSSQAPKLLFHYYDKDFNNEADTPDNFQSRRPNTSFCFLDIRSPGLGDTAMYLCATSRGPRDSSYNEQFFGPGTRLTVL.

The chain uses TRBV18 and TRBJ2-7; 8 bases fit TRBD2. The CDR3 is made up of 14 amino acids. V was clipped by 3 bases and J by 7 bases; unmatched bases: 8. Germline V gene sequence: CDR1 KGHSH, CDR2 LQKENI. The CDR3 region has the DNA TGTGCCAGCTCACCTGAGCGGGAGATTCGGGAGCAGTACTTC. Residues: CASSPEREIREQYF.